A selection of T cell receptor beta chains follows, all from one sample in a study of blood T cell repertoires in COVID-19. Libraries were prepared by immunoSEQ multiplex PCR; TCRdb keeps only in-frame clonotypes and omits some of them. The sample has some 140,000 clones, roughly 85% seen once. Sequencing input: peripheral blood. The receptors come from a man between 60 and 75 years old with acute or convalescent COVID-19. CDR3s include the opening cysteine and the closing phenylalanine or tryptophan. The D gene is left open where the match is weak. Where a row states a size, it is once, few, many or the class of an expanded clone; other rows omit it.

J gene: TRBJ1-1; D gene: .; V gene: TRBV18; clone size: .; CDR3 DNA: TGTGCCAGCTCACCGCAGAAATTCACTGAAGCTTTCTTT; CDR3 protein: CASSPQKFTEAFF
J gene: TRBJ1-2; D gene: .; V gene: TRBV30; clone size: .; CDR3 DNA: TGTGCCGGAGGACTAGACAACTATGGCTACACCTTC; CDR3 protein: CAGGLDNYGYTF
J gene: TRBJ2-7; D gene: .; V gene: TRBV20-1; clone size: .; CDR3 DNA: TGCAGTGCCCCGGACTACTACGAGCAGTACTTC; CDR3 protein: CSAPDYYEQYF
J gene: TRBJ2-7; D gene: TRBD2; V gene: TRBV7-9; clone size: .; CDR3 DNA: TGTGCCAGCAGCCGATTTACACATCTAGCGGGGGAAACCTACGAGCAGTACTTC; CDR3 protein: CASSRFTHLAGETYEQYF
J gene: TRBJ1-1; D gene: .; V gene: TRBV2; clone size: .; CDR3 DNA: TGTGCCAGCAGTGTCGTGTCAGGGAGGAATACTGAAGCTTTCTTT; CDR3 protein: CASSVVSGRNTEAFF
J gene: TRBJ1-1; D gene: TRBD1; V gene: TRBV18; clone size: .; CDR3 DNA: TGTGCCAGCTCACCAATGGGCTCGGCAGGGGGTATTCGAACTGAAGCTTTCTTT; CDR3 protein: CASSPMGSAGGIRTEAFF
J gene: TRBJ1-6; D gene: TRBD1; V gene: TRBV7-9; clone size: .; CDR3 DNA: TGTGCCAGCAGCTCTGGACAGGGGAATTCACCCCTCCACTTT; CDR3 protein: CASSSGQGNSPLHF
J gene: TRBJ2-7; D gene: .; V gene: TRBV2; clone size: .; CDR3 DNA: TGTGCCAGCAGCGATAGGGGGATGGACGGAATCTACGAGCAGTACTTC; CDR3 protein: CASSDRGMDGIYEQYF
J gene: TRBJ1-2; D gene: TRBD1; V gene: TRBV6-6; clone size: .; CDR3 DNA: TGTGCCAGCAGTTACCCCCGGGACAGTAACTATGGCTACACCTTC; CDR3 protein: CASSYPRDSNYGYTF
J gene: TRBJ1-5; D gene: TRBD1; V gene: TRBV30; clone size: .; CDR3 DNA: TGTGCCTGGAGTGGGACAGGGGTGAGTCAGCCCCAGCATTTT; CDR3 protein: CAWSGTGVSQPQHF
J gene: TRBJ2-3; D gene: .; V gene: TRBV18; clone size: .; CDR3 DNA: TGTGCCAGCTCACCACCGGCCGGGGGGCTCACAGATACGCAGTATTTT; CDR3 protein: CASSPPAGGLTDTQYF
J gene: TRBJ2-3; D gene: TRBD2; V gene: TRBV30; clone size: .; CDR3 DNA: TGTGCCTGGAGGCCCCTAGCGGGAGATAACACAGATACGCAGTATTTT; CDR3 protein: CAWRPLAGDNTDTQYF
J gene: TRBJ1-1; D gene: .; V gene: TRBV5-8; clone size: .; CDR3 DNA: TGTGCCAGCAGCCTGTGGGCAGTGAACACTGAAGCTTTCTTT; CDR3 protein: CASSLWAVNTEAFF
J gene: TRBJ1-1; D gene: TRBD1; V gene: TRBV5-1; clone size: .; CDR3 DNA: TGCGCCAGCAGACCGGAGACAGGGCGAACTGAAGCTTTCTTT; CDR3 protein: CASRPETGRTEAFF
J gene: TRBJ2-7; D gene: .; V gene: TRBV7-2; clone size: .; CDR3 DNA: TGTGCCAGCAGCTACCCAGAAGGAGGGACCTACGAGCAGTACTTC; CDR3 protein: CASSYPEGGTYEQYF
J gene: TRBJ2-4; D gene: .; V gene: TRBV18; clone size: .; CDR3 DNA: TGTGCCAGCTCACCTTCGGGTTCCGGTCGAAACATTCAGTACTTC; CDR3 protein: CASSPSGSGRNIQYF
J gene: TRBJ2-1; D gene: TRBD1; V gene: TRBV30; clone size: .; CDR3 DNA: TGTGCCTGGAGTGAAACGACAGGGGGGTACAATGAGCAGTTCTTC; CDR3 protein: CAWSETTGGYNEQFF
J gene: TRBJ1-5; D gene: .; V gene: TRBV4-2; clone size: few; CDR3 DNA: TGTGCCAGCAGCCAAGATCCCGGTGGCGGACAGCCCCAGCATTTT; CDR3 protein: CASSQDPGGGQPQHF
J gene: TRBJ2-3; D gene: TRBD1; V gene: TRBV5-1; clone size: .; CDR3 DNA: TGCGCCAGCAGCTTAGCACAGGGGGATGGCACAGATACGCAGTATTTT; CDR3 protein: CASSLAQGDGTDTQYF
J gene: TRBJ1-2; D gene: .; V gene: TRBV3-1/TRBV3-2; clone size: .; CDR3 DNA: TGTGCCAGCACCACACAAGGGGGCTATGGCTACACCTTC; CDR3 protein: CASTTQGGYGYTF
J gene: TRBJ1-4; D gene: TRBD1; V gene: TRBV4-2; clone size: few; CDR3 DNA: TGTGCCAGCAGCCAGGCCAGACAGGGGTATAATGAAAAACTGTTTTTT; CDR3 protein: CASSQARQGYNEKLFF
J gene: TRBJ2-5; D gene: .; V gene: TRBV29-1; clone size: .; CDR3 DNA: TGCAGCGTTATAGAAAGCGGCCAAGAGACCCAGTACTTC; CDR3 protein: CSVIESGQETQYF
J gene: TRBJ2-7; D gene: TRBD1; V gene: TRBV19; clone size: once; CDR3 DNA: TGTGCCAGTACGCCGACAGGGGGTATATACGAGCAGTACTTC; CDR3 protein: CASTPTGGIYEQYF
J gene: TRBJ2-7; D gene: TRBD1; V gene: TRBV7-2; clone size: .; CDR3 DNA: TGTGCCAGCAGACCAGGGGGCTTTAACACCTACGAGCAGTACTTC; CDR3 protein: CASRPGGFNTYEQYF
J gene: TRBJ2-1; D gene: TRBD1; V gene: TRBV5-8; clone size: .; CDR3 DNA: TGTGCCAGCGCAAGGACAGGGTCATATGAGCAGTTCTTC; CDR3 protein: CASARTGSYEQFF
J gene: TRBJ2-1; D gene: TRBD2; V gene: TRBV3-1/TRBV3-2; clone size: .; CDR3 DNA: TGTGCCAGCAGCCAAGAACTGACGTTAGCGGGAGCCAATGAGCAGTTCTTC; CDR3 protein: CASSQELTLAGANEQFF
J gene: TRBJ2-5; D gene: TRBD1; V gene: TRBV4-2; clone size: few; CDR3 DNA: TGTGCCAGCAGCCAAGACAGGGGGCGAGAGACCCAGTACTTC; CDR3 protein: CASSQDRGRETQYF
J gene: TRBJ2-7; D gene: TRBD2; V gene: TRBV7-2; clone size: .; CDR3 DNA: TGTGCCAGCAGCTTGACTAGCGGGAGGACCTACGAGCAGTACTTC; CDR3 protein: CASSLTSGRTYEQYF
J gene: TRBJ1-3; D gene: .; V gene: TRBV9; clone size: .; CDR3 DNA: TGTGCCAGCAGCGTAGAGGCCGCACTAATTGGAAACACCATATATTTT; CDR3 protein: CASSVEAALIGNTIYF
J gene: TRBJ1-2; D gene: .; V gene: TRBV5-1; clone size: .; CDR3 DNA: TGCGCCAGCAGCTCCGAACAGGGTTGGATCTATGGCTACACCTTC; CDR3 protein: CASSSEQGWIYGYTF
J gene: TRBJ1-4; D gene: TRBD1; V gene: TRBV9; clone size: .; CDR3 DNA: TGTGCCAGCAGCGTAGGACAGGGGAGTGGTGCTAATGAAAAACTGTTTTTT; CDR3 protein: CASSVGQGSGANEKLFF
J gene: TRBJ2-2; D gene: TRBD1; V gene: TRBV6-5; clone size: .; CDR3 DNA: TGTGCCAGCAGGCCGGGACAGGAGGTTACCGGGGAGCTGTTTTTT; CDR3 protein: CASRPGQEVTGELFF
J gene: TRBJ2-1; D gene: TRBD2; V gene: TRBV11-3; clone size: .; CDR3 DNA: TGTGCCAGCAGCCTAGGGGACAGTAGCGGGGGTAATGAGCAGTTCTTC; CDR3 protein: CASSLGDSSGGNEQFF
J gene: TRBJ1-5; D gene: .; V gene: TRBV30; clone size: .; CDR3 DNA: TGTGCCTGGAGCGACGCGGATCAGCCCCAGCATTTT; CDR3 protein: CAWSDADQPQHF
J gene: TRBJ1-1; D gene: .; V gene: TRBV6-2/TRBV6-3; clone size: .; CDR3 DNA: TGTGCCAGCAGTTACGCGGGGAACACTGAAGCTTTCTTT; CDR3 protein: CASSYAGNTEAFF
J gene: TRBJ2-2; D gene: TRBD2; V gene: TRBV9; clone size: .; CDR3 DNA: TGTGCCAGCAGCGTAGAAGGCGGGGGGAACACCGGGGAGCTGTTTTTT; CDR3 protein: CASSVEGGGNTGELFF
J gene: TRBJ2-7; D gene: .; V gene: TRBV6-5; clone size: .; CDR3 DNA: TGTGCCAGCAGTCGGCAGACAACCTACGAGCAGTACTTC; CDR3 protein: CASSRQTTYEQYF
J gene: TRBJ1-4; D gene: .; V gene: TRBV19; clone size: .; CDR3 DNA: TGTGCCAGTTCTGCGAACAGGTTGTTTTTT; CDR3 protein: CASSANRLFF
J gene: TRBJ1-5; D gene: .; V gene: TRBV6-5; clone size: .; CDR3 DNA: TGTGCCAGCAGTCTGGGCCCGGGAGTGGATCAGCCCCAGCATTTT; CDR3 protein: CASSLGPGVDQPQHF
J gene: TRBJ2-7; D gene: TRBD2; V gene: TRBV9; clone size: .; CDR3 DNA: TGTGCCAGCAGCGTAGGAGCGGGAGTCCCCGAGCAGTACTTC; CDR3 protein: CASSVGAGVPEQYF
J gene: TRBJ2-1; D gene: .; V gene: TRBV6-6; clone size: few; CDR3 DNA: TGTGCCAGCAGTTACGGGGCTAGATACAATGAGCAGTTCTTC; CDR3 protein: CASSYGARYNEQFF
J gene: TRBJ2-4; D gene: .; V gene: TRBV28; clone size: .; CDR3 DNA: TGTGCCAGCAGCGCTCCTGCGGCCGTAAAAAACATTCAGTACTTC; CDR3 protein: CASSAPAAVKNIQYF